The entry below describes one T cell receptor beta chain. Its antigen remains unidentified. This entry belongs to a study of cytomegalovirus exposure and HLA in healthy donors. Whole-study findings and limits: Confirmation in vitro established that a few CMV-associated chains were specific for CMV antigens. The study designated about 160 TCR beta chains cytomegalovirus-associated.

Repertoires were generated with immunoSEQ multiplex PCR, while TCRdb's copy carries only in-frame clones and drops some. The repertoire holds more than 20,000 clones, with 95% to 97% as singletons. Germline CDR1 is SGHVS and CDR2 is FQNEAQ. V lost 3 bases and J 0 bases, leaving 9 bases between the germline ends. The CDR3 totals 14 residues. Sequenced material: PBMCs. This TCR derives from a man aged 30 to 45 in good health and CMV-seropositive. V usage is TRBV7-8 and J usage is TRBJ2-7; a weak D match, TRBD2 (6 bases). The CDR3 spells CASSFGGDSYEQYF. CDR3 DNA sequence: TGTGCCAGCAGCTTTGGAGGGGACTCCTACGAGCAGTACTTC.